Below, 32 T cell receptor beta chains from the same sample are listed, as sequenced in a study of OX40 agonist ivuxolimab in advanced cancers. Clones were sequenced by immunoSEQ multiplex PCR, and TCRdb holds only the in-frame ones, with some missing. The table includes approximately 58,000 clones, 60% to 80% detected once. The sequenced sample was CD4+ or CD8+ T cells sorted from blood, obtained in a trial of the OX40 agonist ivuxolimab. These receptors all come from an adult with an advanced solid tumor such as melanoma, head and neck, liver or kidney cancer.

This clone was picked up one time. The chain recombines TRBV5-4 with TRBJ2-6, with D possibly matching TRBD2 (6 bases). This CDR3 has 18 residues. Germline V gene sequence: CDR1 SGHNT, CDR2 YYREEE (reference sequence). Trimming took off 3 bases at V and 0 bases at J, with 16 bases between the two ends. The CDR3 DNA reads TGTGCCAGCAGCTCTCCCCCGGGACTGCACTCTGGGGCCAACGTCCTGACTTTC. Amino acids: CASSSPPGLHSGANVLTF.

The sample holds one count of this clone. The chain uses TRBV6-6 and TRBJ1-4; the match to TRBD1 covers 7 bases. The germline V gene has CDR1 MNHNY and CDR2 SVGAGI (reference sequence). With 6 bases clipped from V and 5 bases from J, the junction kept 9 bases outside the gene matches. The CDR3 contains 15 residues. CDR3 amino acids: CASRPDRSQNEKLFF. The CDR3 DNA follows: TGTGCCAGCAGACCGGACAGGAGCCAGAATGAAAAACTGTTTTTT.

This clone was seen only once. The CDR3 region is CASSLSGRGYTEAFF. DNA for the CDR3: TGTGCCAGCAGCCTGAGCGGCAGGGGATACACTGAAGCTTTCTTT. The chain employs TRBV5-4 and TRBJ1-1, with D perhaps matching TRBD1 (6 bases). The CDR3 runs 15 residues. Germline-derived CDR1 and CDR2 are SGHNT and YYREEE (reference sequence). Trimming removed 4 bases at V and 3 bases at J, with 16 bases between.

J is TRBJ1-6 and V is TRBV7-2; 8 bases are a match to TRBD1. Looked up from germline, CDR1 is SGHTA and CDR2 is FQGNSA. The V segment lost 2 bases and the J segment 9 bases; nucleotides outside the gene matches: 6. The CDR3 is 15 residues long. The DNA of the CDR3 is TGTGCCAGCAGCTTATACGACAGGGGTGTTTCACCCCTCCACTTT. Its protein product is CASSLYDRGVSPLHF.

This sequence joins TRBV7-6 and TRBJ1-4; D is possibly TRBD1 (6 bases). The ends were cut back, 5 bases at V and 8 bases at J, with 18 bases in the middle. Germline V gene sequence: CDR1 SGHVS, CDR2 FNYEAQ. CDR3 size: 15 residues. The CDR3 nucleotides are TGTGCCAGCAGCCCCATAGGGGGGGCTGGGGAAAAACTGTTTTTT. Translated: CASSPIGGAGEKLFF.

This rearrangement joins TRBV19 to TRBJ1-5, with D maybe TRBD1 (6 bases). V dropped 5 bases and J dropped 6 bases, with 14 bases sitting between them. The CDR3 has 14 residues. Germline V gives CDR1 LNHDA, CDR2 SQIVND (reference sequence). The CDR3 DNA follows: TGTGCCAGTAGTCGATACTCAGGGGTTCAGCCCCAGCATTTT. It translates to CASSRYSGVQPQHF.

V is TRBV4-1 and J is TRBJ2-5; D not certain. There are 13 residues in the CDR3. Germline V gene lookup returns CDR1 MGHRA and CDR2 YSYEKL. Trimming took off 4 bases at V and 1 base at J, with 7 bases between the two ends. The CDR3 DNA is TGCGCCAGCAGCCGTCCCGGCCAAGAGACCCAGTACTTC. Protein sequence: CASSRPGQETQYF.

The chain couples TRBV14 to TRBJ2-4; TRBD1 matches 7 bases. Germline V gene data show CDR1 as SGHDN and CDR2 as FVKESK. CDR3 length: 15 amino acids. The trim removed 1 base at V and 6 bases at J, leaving 6 bases unmatched. CDR3 region: CASSQVTGVGNIQYF. In DNA, the CDR3 is TGTGCCAGCAGCCAAGTTACAGGGGTTGGAAACATTCAGTACTTC.

This chain connects TRBV27 to TRBJ2-7; tentatively, D is TRBD1 (5 bases). There are 13 residues in the CDR3. Germline lookup yields CDR1 MNHEY and CDR2 SMNVEV (reference sequence). V dropped 3 bases and J dropped 4 bases, with 10 bases sitting between them. As DNA, the CDR3 is TGTGCCAGCAGTTTGATGGGGCGGTACGAGCAGTACTTC. Translation gives CASSLMGRYEQYF.

V gene TRBV6-1 combines with J gene TRBJ2-1, with 12 bases identical to TRBD2. Germline CDR1 is MNHNS and CDR2 is SASEGT. V was pared by 6 bases and J by 9 bases, with 6 bases of the junction left unmatched. CDR3 size: 14 residues. CDR3 coding DNA: TGTGCCAGCAGATCTGGGACTAGCGGGTTTGAGCAGTTCTTC. This sequence encodes CASRSGTSGFEQFF.

The CDR3 is CASSLGRSYGYTF. CDR3 coding DNA: TGTGCCAGCAGTTTAGGACGGTCCTATGGCTACACCTTC. The chain combines TRBV28 with TRBJ1-2; D gene uncertain. Between the trimmed V and J ends, which lost 2 bases and 4 bases, there was a span of 8 bases. The CDR3 has 13 residues. CDR1 is MDHEN, CDR2 SYDVKM, per germline.

V gene TRBV6-5 combines with J gene TRBJ1-2, with 7 nucleotides matching TRBD1. J lost 8 bases, V lost 5 bases, and 5 bases had no gene match. Per germline, CDR1 MNHEY and CDR2 SVGAGI. This CDR3 is built from 12 residues. The CDR3 spells CASSRRDRGYTF. CDR3 bases: TGTGCCAGCAGTCGGAGGGACAGAGGCTACACCTTC.

The chain employs TRBV7-9 and TRBJ2-2, with D unclear. The CDR3 is made up of 13 amino acids. V was trimmed by 2 bases and J by 7 bases, leaving 8 bases between them. Looked up from germline, CDR1 is SEHNR and CDR2 is FQNEAQ (reference sequence). CDR3 sequence: CASSLKESGELFF. DNA of the CDR3: TGTGCCAGCAGCTTAAAGGAAAGCGGGGAGCTGTTTTTT.

The rearrangement links TRBV5-4 to TRBJ2-3; D is uncertain. The CDR3 sequence is 13 residues long. Per germline, CDR1 SGHNT and CDR2 YYREEE (reference sequence). V was trimmed by 4 bases and J by 8 bases, leaving 14 bases between them. The CDR3 is CASSGDIRFTQYF. In nucleotides, the CDR3 is TGTGCCAGCAGCGGAGATATTAGGTTTACGCAGTATTTT.

The rearrangement joins TRBV29-1 to TRBJ2-1, with D possibly matching TRBD2 (7 bases). Germline V CDR1 and CDR2: SQVTM, ANQGSEA. CDR3 length: 12 amino acids. Trimming left V 7 bases short and J 8 bases short, with 15 bases between. The CDR3 region has the DNA TGCAGCGCCCCGGGGGGCCGGGATGAGCAGTTCTTC. Translation gives CSAPGGRDEQFF.

This clone appeared once. V usage is TRBV6-1 and J usage is TRBJ2-7; D perhaps matches TRBD1 (6 bases). V was trimmed by 6 bases and J by 3 bases, leaving 15 bases between them. The germline V gene encodes CDR1 MNHNS and CDR2 SASEGT. The CDR3 totals 14 residues. CDR3 in amino acids: CASRLGQWGYEQYF. CDR3 coding DNA: TGTGCCAGCAGGCTAGGACAGTGGGGCTACGAGCAGTACTTC.

The genes are TRBV6-5 and TRBJ1-6; D perhaps matches TRBD1 (6 bases). The CDR3 is 14 amino acids. Trimming removed 6 bases from V and 10 bases from J, with 16 bases in between. Germline V gene sequence: CDR1 MNHEY, CDR2 SVGAGI. In DNA form, the CDR3 reads TGTGCCAGCAGCACCGCAGGGGAGGGGTCACCCCTCCACTTT. Its protein is CASSTAGEGSPLHF.

The chain employs TRBV18 and TRBJ2-7, with 10 bases fitting TRBD2. The V gene end was trimmed by 5 bases and the J gene end by 2 bases; junction bases not matched to a gene: 3. CDR1 and CDR2 (germline): KGHSH, LQKENI. This CDR3 spans 14 amino acids. The CDR3 DNA reads TGTGCCAGCTCAAGAACTAGCGGGGCCTACGAGCAGTACTTC. Translation: CASSRTSGAYEQYF.

This clone was recorded a few times. V gene TRBV28 combines with J gene TRBJ2-4; D is possibly TRBD2 (6 bases). Per germline, CDR1 MDHEN and CDR2 SYDVKM. V lost 3 bases and J lost 0, with 12 bases in between. The CDR3 has 16 amino acids. CDR3 nucleotides: TGTGCCAGCAGTTTCCCCGCGGGACTAGCCAAAAACATTCAGTACTTC. It codes for CASSFPAGLAKNIQYF.

The V gene is TRBV5-5, the J gene TRBJ1-1, with 8 positions matching TRBD1. This CDR3 comprises 15 residues. The germline V gene has CDR1 SGHKS and CDR2 YYEKEE (reference sequence). V lost 4 bases and J lost 1; bases outside the gene matches: 6. CDR3 DNA sequence: TGTGCCAGCAGCAAAACAGGGGGAACGAACACTGAAGCTTTCTTT. Its translation is CASSKTGGTNTEAFF.

V is TRBV4-3 and J is TRBJ2-7; 8 positions agree with TRBD2. V shed 1 base and J 7 bases; nucleotides not matched to a gene: 3. The V gene's germline CDR1 is LGHNA and CDR2 YSLEER. CDR3 length equals 13 residues. In DNA form, the CDR3 reads TGCGCCAGCAGCCAAGCTAGCGGGTATGAGCAGTACTTC. It translates to CASSQASGYEQYF.

The chain joins TRBV18 to TRBJ1-1; no firm D call. The germline V and J ends were trimmed by 0 bases and 8 bases, with 13 bases remaining between them. This CDR3 spans 14 amino acids. CDR1 KGHSH and CDR2 LQKENI come from the germline V gene. DNA for the CDR3: TGTGCCAGCTCACCACCCACCGTGGGCAGGGAAGCTTTCTTT. It translates to CASSPPTVGREAFF.

The chain is built from TRBV9 and TRBJ2-3; 13 bases are shared with TRBD2. Germline V gene sequence: CDR1 SGDLS, CDR2 YYNGEE. This CDR3 is 16 amino acids long. V shed 4 bases, J shed 6 bases, and the junction held 8 bases outside the gene matches. As DNA, the CDR3 is TGTGCCAGCAGCACACCGACTAGCGGGGGGAGGGATACGCAGTATTTT. It translates to CASSTPTSGGRDTQYF.

V and J are TRBV6-1 and TRBJ1-1; no definite D call. The germline V gene has CDR1 MNHNS and CDR2 SASEGT. Trimming shortened V by 6 bases and J by 1 base, and 9 bases separated the two germline ends. This CDR3 comprises 13 residues. The CDR3 sequence is CASRGQRNTEAFF. The CDR3, as DNA: TGTGCCAGCAGGGGCCAGAGGAACACTGAAGCTTTCTTT.

The CDR3 DNA is TGTGCCAGCAGCCCCCGGGGGGGGCGGGGGGCCTACAATGAGCAGTTCTTC. Translation: CASSPRGGRGAYNEQFF. The rearrangement links TRBV11-3 to TRBJ2-1, with 8 positions matching TRBD2. V was clipped by 5 bases and J by 2 bases; unmatched bases: 11. This CDR3 has 17 amino acids. CDR1 and CDR2 from the germline V gene are SGHNT and YENEEA.

The rearrangement uses TRBV7-9 and TRBJ2-3, with 8 positions matching TRBD2. The germline V gene encodes CDR1 SEHNR and CDR2 FQNEAQ (reference sequence). The trim removed 3 bases at V and 0 bases at J, leaving 5 bases unmatched. This CDR3 is built from 16 residues. Here the CDR3 DNA reads TGTGCCAGCAGCTTTCGGGGGGGGCTGAGCACAGATACGCAGTATTTT. Its protein product is CASSFRGGLSTDTQYF.

The V and J genes are TRBV7-9 and TRBJ2-1; D not resolved. Trimming removed 10 bases at V and 0 bases at J, with 13 bases between. This CDR3 spans 14 amino acids. From germline, CDR1 is SEHNR and CDR2 FQNEAQ (reference sequence). The DNA of the CDR3 is TGTGCCACCCTACCCCGTAGCTCCTACAATGAGCAGTTCTTC. This encodes CATLPRSSYNEQFF.

The CDR3 nucleotides are TGCGCCAGCAGCAATCAACAGGGGGCTGGGACTGAAGCTTTCTTT. Its translation is CASSNQQGAGTEAFF. The chain couples TRBV5-1 to TRBJ1-1; the match to TRBD1 covers 9 bases. This CDR3 has 15 amino acids. Unmatched junction bases numbered 9, after V lost 4 bases and J lost 5 bases. The germline gives CDR1 SGHRS, CDR2 YFSETQ.

J is TRBJ2-1 and V is TRBV5-1; 11 bases align to TRBD1. Per the germline V gene, CDR1 is SGHRS and CDR2 is YFSETQ. V dropped 0 bases and J dropped 4; count of bases not matched to a gene: 3. This CDR3 is 16 amino acids long. This CDR3 is CASSLAGQGGYNEQFF. CDR3 coding DNA: TGCGCCAGCAGCTTGGCGGGACAGGGGGGTTACAATGAGCAGTTCTTC.

As for this clone: This specimen includes other DNA sequences encoding the same CDR3. The chain is built from TRBV6-6 and TRBJ1-1; D may be TRBD1 (5 bases). V lost 6 bases to trimming and J lost 5 bases, with 13 bases between them. The CDR3 runs 13 residues. Germline-derived CDR1 and CDR2 are MNHNY and SVGAGI (reference sequence). The CDR3 here is CASRVREATEAFF. In DNA, the CDR3 is TGTGCCAGCAGGGTCAGGGAGGCGACTGAAGCTTTCTTT.

This chain links TRBV5-4 with TRBJ1-1; weak D call: TRBD1 (6 bases). CDR1 is SGHNT and CDR2 is YYREEE in the germline V gene (reference sequence). The CDR3 is 13 amino acids. Trimming pared 4 bases from V and 3 bases from J, leaving 10 bases between. For the CDR3, the DNA is TGTGCCAGCAGCCCGTGGACAGACACTGAAGCTTTCTTT. It encodes CASSPWTDTEAFF.

The rearrangement links TRBV19 to TRBJ1-2; D is possibly TRBD1 (6 bases). Trimming stripped 6 bases from V and 3 bases from J, with 14 bases between. Germline CDR1 and CDR2: LNHDA and SQIVND (reference sequence). The CDR3 is made up of 14 amino acids. CDR3 amino acids: CASSRGSFDYGYTF. CDR3 nucleotides: TGTGCCAGTAGCAGGGGCAGCTTTGACTATGGCTACACCTTC.